A single sample gave rise to the 29 T cell receptor beta chains below, sequenced in a study of cytomegalovirus exposure and HLA in healthy donors. The PCR had 60 Vbeta and 13 Jbeta primers. Here immunoSEQ multiplex PCR was the method, and the copy in TCRdb shows in-frame clones only, minus some. This sample has under 200,000 clones, with 60% to 80% found just once. The sample consisted of PBMCs. All receptors come from a man in his sixties in good health and CMV-seronegative.

V is TRBV4-1 and J is TRBJ2-5, with TRBD2 matching over 12 bases. CDR3 length: 17 amino acids. Germline CDR1 MGHRA, CDR2 YSYEKL. V lost 1 base and J lost 2; bases outside the gene matches: 5. In nucleotides, the CDR3 is TGCGCCAGCAGCCAAGTCTCTAGCGGGGGGGGGCAAGAGACCCAGTACTTC. Translating gives CASSQVSSGGGQETQYF.

This clone was counted once. The chain couples TRBV7-9 to TRBJ2-2; 8 bases align to TRBD2. Germline CDR1 and CDR2: SEHNR and FQNEAQ (reference sequence). Trimming at V came to 0 bases and at J to 3 bases, leaving 12 bases not matched to a gene. CDR3 size: 19 residues. This CDR3 is CASSLAAGLGGGYTGELFF. The CDR3 nucleotides are TGTGCCAGCAGCTTAGCGGCAGGGCTTGGCGGGGGGTACACCGGGGAGCTGTTTTTT. The complete variable domain, with remaining parts taken from reference TRBV7-9 and TRBJ2-2, reads DTGVSQNPRHKITKRGQNVTFRCDPISEHNRLYWYRQTLGQGPEFLTYFQNEAQLEKSRLLSDRFSAERPKGSFSTLEIQRTEQGDSAMYLCASSLAAGLGGGYTGELFFGEGSRLTVL.

For the CDR3, the DNA is TGCGCCAGCAGGCACCGGGACTCCCGCACAGATACGCAGTATTTT. This translates into CASRHRDSRTDTQYF. The chain is built from TRBV4-1 and TRBJ2-3, with D maybe TRBD2 (6 bases). In germline, CDR1 is MGHRA, CDR2 YSYEKL. Trimming removed 6 bases at V and 1 base at J, with 14 bases between. This CDR3 has 15 residues.

CDR3 nucleotides: TGCGCCAGTTCTGGAGGGCTAGCGGGGGGATCCTACGAGCAGTACTTC. Amino acid sequence: CASSGGLAGGSYEQYF. The chain couples TRBV4-3 to TRBJ2-7; 11 bases agree with TRBD2. Germline values: CDR1 LGHNA, CDR2 YSLEER. V was pared by 9 bases and J by 1 base, with 11 bases of the junction left unmatched. CDR3 size: 16 residues.

This chain links TRBV29-1 with TRBJ2-3, with D perhaps matching TRBD1 (6 bases). Trimming cost V 7 bases and J 2 bases, with 19 bases left between them. From germline, CDR1 is SQVTM and CDR2 ANQGSEA. The length of the CDR3 is 15 residues. The CDR3 coding sequence is TGCAGCGCCTCCGGGACAAAAGCTTTCACAGATACGCAGTATTTT. This gives the protein CSASGTKAFTDTQYF.

This clone was picked up one time. The rearrangement links TRBV7-2 to TRBJ1-3, with D unresolved. This CDR3 has 15 amino acids. Trimming removed 0 bases from V and 2 bases from J, with 8 bases in between. Germline CDR1 and CDR2: SGHTA and FQGNSA. The CDR3 nucleotides are TGTGCCAGCAGCTTAGCAGCTAATACTGGAAACACCATATATTTT. As protein: CASSLAANTGNTIYF.

This rearrangement joins TRBV5-1 to TRBJ2-7; 11 nucleotides align to TRBD1. The CDR3 has 14 amino acids. Trimming removed 4 bases from V and 3 bases from J; junction bases left unmatched: 3. Germline V gene lookup returns CDR1 SGHRS and CDR2 YFSETQ. The CDR3, as DNA: TGCGCCAGCAGCAGGGGACAGGGGGGCTACGAGCAGTACTTC. Protein: CASSRGQGGYEQYF.

The V and J genes are TRBV18 and TRBJ1-4; 8 bases match TRBD1. This CDR3 is built from 17 residues. The germline V gene has CDR1 KGHSH and CDR2 LQKENI. V was pared by 2 bases and J by 0 bases, with 5 bases of the junction left unmatched. This chain's CDR3 is CASSPGTGLATNEKLFF. The CDR3 nucleotides are TGTGCCAGCTCACCAGGGACAGGCCTTGCAACTAATGAAAAACTGTTTTTT.

The genes are TRBV29-1 and TRBJ2-3, with TRBD2 matching 8 bases. J lost 1 base, V lost 1 base, and 4 bases had no gene match. Germline V CDR1 and CDR2: SQVTM, ANQGSEA. The CDR3 spans 15 residues. This CDR3 reads CSVEGNGGGTDTQYF. CDR3 bases: TGCAGCGTTGAAGGAAACGGGGGGGGCACAGATACGCAGTATTTT.

In its sample, this clone was seen a few times. This chain joins TRBV6-1 and TRBJ2-7, with 7 bases matching TRBD1. CDR1 is MNHNS and CDR2 is SASEGT in the germline V gene. Trimming took 4 bases from V and 0 from J; bases not matched to a gene: 6. This CDR3 spans 15 amino acids. The CDR3 sequence: CASSALQGSSYEQYF. CDR3 in DNA: TGTGCCAGCAGTGCACTACAGGGGAGCTCCTACGAGCAGTACTTC.

This clone was observed a few times. The J gene is TRBJ2-3, the V gene TRBV6-5; D unclear. The CDR3 runs 12 residues. Per the germline V gene, CDR1 is MNHEY and CDR2 is SVGAGI. V was trimmed by 0 bases and J by 6 bases, leaving 4 bases between them. CDR3: CASSYSRDTQYF. The CDR3 DNA reads TGTGCCAGCAGTTACTCGAGGGATACGCAGTATTTT.

V is TRBV19 and J is TRBJ2-7; TRBD2 agrees at 10 bases. Unmatched junction bases numbered 14, after V lost 5 bases and J lost 4 bases. The CDR3 is made up of 17 amino acids. Germline CDR1 LNHDA, CDR2 SQIVND (reference sequence). The CDR3 DNA reads TGTGCCAGTAGTGTCCCCCGCGGCCTAGCGGGAGAGTACGAGCAGTACTTC. The encoded protein is CASSVPRGLAGEYEQYF.

V is TRBV4-3 and J is TRBJ2-5, with a weak D call TRBD1 (5 bases). The germline CDR1 and CDR2 sequences are LGHNA and YSLEER. Trimming shortened V by 0 bases and J by 4 bases, and 15 bases separated the two germline ends. There are 16 residues in the CDR3. CDR3 nucleotides: TGCGCCAGCAGCCAAGATGGGCAGGGCCAAGTAGAGACCCAGTACTTC. Translation: CASSQDGQGQVETQYF.

The chain has TRBV5-6 and TRBJ2-1; tentatively, D is TRBD2 (6 bases). Germline CDR1 SGHDT, CDR2 YYEEEE. The ends were cut back, 5 bases at V and 8 bases at J, with 17 bases in the middle. The CDR3 is made up of 14 amino acids. This chain's CDR3 is CASSSGTGDYEQFF. The CDR3 DNA sequence: TGTGCCAGCAGTTCCGGGACGGGGGATTATGAGCAGTTCTTC.

The rearrangement joins TRBV15 to TRBJ2-5; TRBD2 is a possible D gene (5 bases). V was shortened by 8 bases and J by 1 base, with 11 bases between the two germline ends. Germline-derived CDR1 and CDR2 are LNHNV and YYDKDF (reference sequence). This CDR3 contains 13 residues. The CDR3 is CATASGLQETQYF. The CDR3 DNA follows: TGTGCCACCGCCAGCGGTCTCCAAGAGACCCAGTACTTC.

The chain recombines TRBV19 with TRBJ2-2; no clear D gene. Deletions cut 4 bases from V and 3 bases from J, with 12 bases between. The CDR3 is 15 residues long. Per germline, CDR1 LNHDA and CDR2 SQIVND (reference sequence). The CDR3 bases are TGTGCCAGTAGTAACGGGTTAACGGACACCGGGGAGCTGTTTTTT. This encodes CASSNGLTDTGELFF. The full variable domain, completed using reference TRBV19 and TRBJ2-2, is DGGITQSPKYLFRKEGQNVTLSCEQNLNHDAMYWYRQDPGQGLRLIYYSQIVNDFQKGDIAEGYSVSREKKESFPLTVTSAQKNPTAFYLCASSNGLTDTGELFFGEGSRLTVL.

The sample holds one count of this clone. The chain employs TRBV6-1 and TRBJ1-5; 9 nucleotides line up with TRBD1. CDR1 and CDR2 from the germline V gene are MNHNS and SASEGT. CDR3 size: 16 residues. V shed 3 bases, J shed 6 bases, and the junction held 9 bases outside the gene matches. CDR3 loop: CASSDGTGYLGQPQHF. Written as DNA, the CDR3 is TGTGCCAGCAGTGACGGGACAGGGTATTTGGGTCAGCCCCAGCATTTT.

V is TRBV28 and J is TRBJ2-3, with 10 bases matching TRBD1. Trimming at V came to 7 bases and at J to 2 bases, leaving 6 bases not matched to a gene. CDR1 MDHEN and CDR2 SYDVKM come from the germline V gene. The CDR3 extends over 15 amino acids. CDR3 sequence reads: CASNPGQGDTDTQYF. For the CDR3, the DNA is TGTGCCAGCAACCCCGGACAGGGGGACACAGATACGCAGTATTTT.

The chain links TRBV5-3 to TRBJ2-1; 10 bases map to TRBD2. TRBV5-3 is given ORF status, its function remaining uncertain. There are 16 residues in the CDR3. Losses at the gene ends were 2 bases for V and 7 bases for J; bases not matched to a gene: 9. The CDR3 DNA sequence: TGTGCCAGAAGCTTCTTATCTAGCGGGGGTGGGAATGAGCAGTTCTTC. The encoded protein is CARSFLSSGGGNEQFF.

The chain recombines TRBV29-1 with TRBJ1-2; 7 bases are shared with TRBD1. The J segment lost 2 bases and the V segment lost 4 bases, leaving 1 base of the junction unmatched. The CDR3 consists of 12 residues. Germline CDR1 is SQVTM and CDR2 is ANQGSEA. For the CDR3, the DNA is TGCAGCGTTGGACAGGGAAACTATGGCTACACCTTC. It codes for CSVGQGNYGYTF.

This rearrangement joins TRBV2 to TRBJ1-3, with 7 bases that match TRBD1. Per the germline V gene, CDR1 is SNHLY and CDR2 is FYNNEI. With 7 bases clipped from V and 4 bases from J, the junction kept 7 bases outside the gene matches. The CDR3 spans 14 residues. The DNA for the CDR3 is TGTGCCAGCAATGACAGGGATCTAGGAAACACCATATATTTT. The encoded protein is CASNDRDLGNTIYF.

The rearrangement links TRBV30 to TRBJ1-6, with a possible D match to TRBD1 (6 bases). Between the trimmed V and J ends, which lost 4 bases and 0 bases, there was a span of 10 bases. The CDR3 has 15 amino acids. The germline gives CDR1 GTSNPN, CDR2 SVGIG (reference sequence). In DNA, the CDR3 is TGTGCCTGGACTACAGGGAGCTCCTATAATTCACCCCTCCACTTT. Its translation is CAWTTGSSYNSPLHF.

This chain links TRBV9 with TRBJ1-3; TRBD1 aligns across 7 bases. With 0 bases clipped from V and 4 bases from J, the junction kept 7 bases outside the gene matches. Germline CDR1 and CDR2: SGDLS and YYNGEE. There are 16 residues in the CDR3. In DNA, the CDR3 is TGTGCCAGCAGCGTAGAAGGGACAGCTGCCGGAAACACCATATATTTT. Its protein product is CASSVEGTAAGNTIYF.

This sequence joins TRBV27 and TRBJ2-1; TRBD2 matches at 14 bases. The CDR3 consists of 18 residues. With 7 bases clipped from V and 5 bases from J, the junction kept 13 bases outside the gene matches. Germline values: CDR1 MNHEY, CDR2 SMNVEV (reference sequence). The CDR3 coding sequence is TGTGCCAGCACTCCCTGGGGACTAGCGGGAGTTCGGCACAATGAGCAGTTCTTC. Amino acids: CASTPWGLAGVRHNEQFF.

The rearrangement links TRBV25-1 to TRBJ2-2; D unclear. Trimming removed 8 bases from V and 5 bases from J, with 6 bases in between. Germline V gene data show CDR1 as MGHDK and CDR2 as SYGVNS. The CDR3 runs 11 residues. The CDR3 sequence: CASRGTGELFF. The CDR3 DNA sequence: TGTGCCAGCCGAGGTACCGGGGAGCTGTTTTTT.

Regarding this clone: Sequence at one end of the junction differs from germline and may be a read error. This chain uses TRBV5-4 with TRBJ2-7; the match to TRBD1 covers 7 bases. CDR3 length: 13 residues. The germline V gene has CDR1 SGHNT and CDR2 YYREEE (reference sequence). CDR3 DNA sequence: TGTGCCAGCAGCTTCAGGGGGACCTACGAGCCGTACTTC. It encodes CASSFRGTYEPYF.

In its sample, this clone was seen a few times. CDR3: CASSDSTGRIGELFF. The CDR3 region has the DNA TGTGCCAGCAGTGACTCGACAGGGAGAATCGGGGAGCTGTTTTTT. The chain joins TRBV25-1 to TRBJ2-2, with 7 bases fitting TRBD1. CDR3 length: 15 amino acids. Germline CDR1 is MGHDK and CDR2 is SYGVNS. J gave up 7 bases and V 3 bases, and 8 bases lay outside the gene matches.

The chain carries TRBV19 and TRBJ2-3, with D possibly matching TRBD2 (6 bases). V dropped 7 bases and J dropped 5 bases, with 22 bases sitting between them. This CDR3 has 16 residues. The V gene's germline CDR1 is LNHDA and CDR2 SQIVND (reference sequence). CDR3 residues: CASNLRRELAGDTQYF. CDR3 nucleotide sequence: TGTGCCAGTAACCTCCGCCGGGAACTAGCAGGAGATACGCAGTATTTT.

The chain joins TRBV28 to TRBJ2-7; D perhaps matches TRBD2 (7 bases). CDR1 is MDHEN, CDR2 SYDVKM, per germline. V was clipped by 7 bases and J by 4 bases, with 14 bases between them. The CDR3 contains 13 residues. The CDR3 sequence: CASIRRGRYEQYF. CDR3 DNA sequence: TGTGCCAGCATCCGGCGGGGGCGTTACGAGCAGTACTTC.